This is a list of T cell receptor beta chains from one sample in a study of blood T cell repertoires in COVID-19. Clones were sequenced by immunoSEQ multiplex PCR, and TCRdb holds only the in-frame ones, with some missing. This repertoire shows roughly 340,000 clones, about 89% found once; its top ten account for 3%. The material sequenced was peripheral blood. The receptors derive from a woman in her 30s with COVID-19, enrolled during active disease. Both conserved end residues are part of each CDR3. The D gene is left open where the match is weak. Where a row states a size, it is once, few, many or the class of an expanded clone; other rows omit it.

j_gene,d_gene,abundance,v_gene,CDR3nt,CDR3aa
TRBJ1-2,TRBD1,.,TRBV27,TGTGCCAGCAGCCACAGGGGGCTTGGCTATGGCTACACCTTC,CASSHRGLGYGYTF
TRBJ2-2,.,.,TRBV5-1,TGCGCCAGCAGCTTGCGTCAGGCCCGCACCGGGGAGCTGTTTTTT,CASSLRQARTGELFF
TRBJ2-1,TRBD2,.,TRBV10-3,TGTGCCATCAGAGACGGGACTAGCGGGAGCTACAATGAGCAGTTCTTC,CAIRDGTSGSYNEQFF
TRBJ2-1,TRBD2,.,TRBV4-3,TGCGCCAGCAGCCTCAGAGCGGGACCCTACAATGAGCAGTTCTTC,CASSLRAGPYNEQFF
TRBJ1-2,TRBD1,once,TRBV7-9,TGTGCCAGCAGCTTATCGGGGACAGGGAATCAAGTCACCTTC,CASSLSGTGNQVTF
TRBJ1-2,.,.,TRBV5-6,TGTGCCAGCAGCTTGGCCCAGGGCTACACCTTC,CASSLAQGYTF
TRBJ1-2,.,.,TRBV6-1,TGTGCCAGCAGTAAAGGGCCAGGGGACTATCCTAACTATGGCTACACCTTC,CASSKGPGDYPNYGYTF
TRBJ2-3,TRBD1,.,TRBV6-5,TGTGCCAGCAGTTACTCGGGACAGGGGGCCCTTCAATATTTT,CASSYSGQGALQYF
TRBJ2-5,.,.,TRBV11-3,TGTGCCAGCAGCTCATTCCAAGAGACCCAGTACTTC,CASSSFQETQYF
TRBJ1-1,.,.,TRBV20-1,TGCAGTGCCGGCGGGACCACTGAAGCTTTCTTT,CSAGGTTEAFF
TRBJ2-3,TRBD2,.,TRBV5-1,TGCGTTTCGCGGGAGGGAATATTCACAGATACGCAGTATTTT,CVSREGIFTDTQYF
TRBJ2-5,.,.,TRBV3-1/TRBV3-2,TGTGCCAGCAGCCCTGGACCCTCGGGGAGAGAGACCCAGTACTTC,CASSPGPSGRETQYF
TRBJ1-4,.,.,TRBV28,TGTGCCAGCAGTTTAAGGGGCGGGGATGAAAAACTGTTTTTT,CASSLRGGDEKLFF
TRBJ1-1,.,.,TRBV7-2,TGTGCCAGCAGCTCGAACCCAATCTGGGGGCTCACTGAAGCTTTCTTT,CASSSNPIWGLTEAFF
TRBJ1-1,.,.,TRBV29-1,TGCAGCGTTGAAGGGTCAGATTATTGGAACACTGAAGCTTTCTTT,CSVEGSDYWNTEAFF
TRBJ2-7,.,many,TRBV4-1,TGCGCCAGCAGCCAAGGGCTGAGGTCCTACGAGCAGTACTTC,CASSQGLRSYEQYF
TRBJ2-1,.,.,TRBV15,TGTGCCACCAGCCCCCTAAGAAGCAATGAGCAGTTCTTC,CATSPLRSNEQFF
TRBJ2-3,.,few,TRBV7-8,TGTGCCAGCAGCTGGCCGGGGGCGGGAGCCCCAGATACGCAGTATTTT,CASSWPGAGAPDTQYF
TRBJ2-3,.,few,TRBV6-1,TGTGCCAGCAGTGAATATTTCACAGATACGCAGTATTTT,CASSEYFTDTQYF
TRBJ1-6,.,.,TRBV3-1/TRBV3-2,TGTGCCAGCAAGGATGGAGGGGATAATTCACCCCTCCACTTT,CASKDGGDNSPLHF
TRBJ2-5,.,.,TRBV29-1,TGCAGCGTCGCCGATGGACGGCGAGGGGAGACCCAGTACTTC,CSVADGRRGETQYF
TRBJ1-1,.,.,TRBV3-1/TRBV3-2,TGTGCCAGCAGCCAAGAAGGCCATCGGGACTTTGAAGCTTTCTTT,CASSQEGHRDFEAFF
TRBJ1-3,TRBD1,.,TRBV5-4,TGTGCCAGCCAGACAGGGGCCGGAAACACCATATATTTT,CASQTGAGNTIYF